These 17 T cell receptor beta chains share one sample of origin, sequenced in a study of T cells after posttransplantation cyclophosphamide. Clones were sequenced by immunoSEQ multiplex PCR, and TCRdb holds only the in-frame ones, with some missing. This repertoire holds 7,000 to 9,000 clones, and none appear only once. Cyclophosphamide on days +3 and +4 followed busulfan-fludarabine conditioning and a marrow graft. Sequenced here: PBMCs, sampled after allogeneic stem cell transplant with posttransplant cyclophosphamide. The source of these receptors is a male patient younger than 35 who received an allogeneic stem cell transplant from an unrelated donor, was CMV-positive, and had acute and chronic GVHD. These T cells may partly come from the graft donor.

This clone is medium-sized by share. The J gene is TRBJ1-3, the V gene TRBV5-4, with 9 bases matching TRBD1. Unmatched junction bases numbered 6, after V lost 4 bases and J lost 4 bases. In germline, CDR1 is SGHNT, CDR2 YYREEE (reference sequence). CDR3 length equals 15 residues. The chain's CDR3 is CASSVGQGGGNTIYF. Written as DNA, the CDR3 is TGTGCCAGCAGCGTGGGACAGGGTGGCGGAAACACCATATATTTT.

This clone rates as medium-sized. The chain combines TRBV19 with TRBJ2-2; maybe TRBD1 (6 bases). The CDR3 sequence is 16 residues long. V was pared by 4 bases and J by 3 bases, with 15 bases between. Germline assignment: CDR1 LNHDA and CDR2 SQIVND (reference sequence). This chain's CDR3 is CASSSSGTLYTGELFF. The CDR3 coding sequence is TGTGCCAGTAGTAGTTCCGGGACACTGTACACCGGGGAGCTGTTTTTT.

This clone was detected ten times or more. The chain carries TRBV27 and TRBJ2-3; D possibly corresponds to TRBD1 (5 bases). Trimming took off 0 bases at V and 4 bases at J, with 11 bases between the two ends. Per germline, CDR1 MNHEY and CDR2 SMNVEV (reference sequence). The CDR3 runs 15 residues. The CDR3 loop reads CASSLSAGLPDTQYF. The CDR3, as DNA: TGTGCCAGCAGTTTATCGGCAGGGTTGCCAGATACGCAGTATTTT.

This clone was recorded a few times. The chain uses TRBV5-6 and TRBJ2-5, with TRBD2 matching 9 bases. Trimming cost V 3 bases and J 5 bases; bases outside gene matches: 11. CDR1 is SGHDT and CDR2 is YYEEEE in the germline V gene. There are 16 residues in the CDR3. In nucleotides, the CDR3 is TGTGCCAGCAGCTGGGGGATAGCGGGGGCTGGGGAGACCCAGTACTTC. Translation: CASSWGIAGAGETQYF.

This clone was picked up many times. This sequence joins TRBV11-2 and TRBJ2-1, with D unclear. From germline, CDR1 is SGHAT and CDR2 FQNNGV. The CDR3 covers 11 residues. The V gene lost 0 bases and the J gene lost 11 bases, with 5 bases spanning the gap. CDR3 amino acids: CASSLDRKQFF. DNA of the CDR3: TGTGCCAGCAGCTTAGACAGGAAGCAGTTCTTC.

In its sample, this clone was seen many times. The chain joins TRBV10-3 to TRBJ1-6, with 7 positions matching TRBD1. Germline V gives CDR1 ENHRY, CDR2 SYGVKD. V lost 1 base, J lost 7 bases, and 4 bases stayed unmatched. The CDR3 totals 15 residues. The CDR3 region has the DNA TGTGCCATCAGTGAGTTGGGACAGTGGAATTCACCCCTCCACTTT. Protein sequence: CAISELGQWNSPLHF.

By sample share, this clone is medium-sized (0.01 to 0.1%). CDR3 region: CASSTTDRNNEKLFF. CDR3 DNA sequence: TGTGCCAGCAGCACCACGGACAGGAATAATGAAAAACTGTTTTTT. The V call is TRBV13, the J call TRBJ1-4; 7 positions match TRBD1. From germline, CDR1 is PRHDT and CDR2 FYEKMQ (reference sequence). The CDR3 runs 15 residues. V lost 5 bases and J lost 4; bases outside the gene matches: 7.

In this sample, this clone turned up many times. The V call is TRBV2, the J call TRBJ1-6; D is ambiguous. CDR3 length equals 16 residues. Germline values: CDR1 SNHLY, CDR2 FYNNEI. The V and J ends lost 7 bases and 8 bases respectively, with 21 bases between them. The CDR3 sequence is CASTYGPGKSDSPLHF. CDR3 DNA: TGTGCCAGCACCTACGGGCCGGGAAAGAGTGATTCACCCCTCCACTTT. The whole variable domain, remainder taken from reference TRBV2 and TRBJ1-6, is EPEVTQTPSHQVTQMGQEVILRCVPISNHLYFYWYRQILGQKVEFLVSFYNNEISEKSEIFDDQFSVERPDGSNFTLKIRSTKLEDSAMYFCASTYGPGKSDSPLHFGNGTRLTVT.

This chain connects TRBV9 to TRBJ2-1; 12 nucleotides line up with TRBD2. The CDR3 totals 16 residues. CDR1 is SGDLS, CDR2 YYNGEE, per germline. Trimming cost V 3 bases and J 2 bases; bases outside gene matches: 3. CDR3 sequence (DNA): TGTGCCAGCAGCGGACGGACTAGCGGGGCCTACAATGAGCAGTTCTTC. Translated: CASSGRTSGAYNEQFF.

The table lists this clone with many counts. V usage is TRBV10-1 and J usage is TRBJ2-1; 11 nucleotides line up with TRBD1. V was pared by 3 bases and J by 9 bases, with 7 bases of the junction left unmatched. The germline CDR1 and CDR2 sequences are WNHNN and SYGVQD (reference sequence). This CDR3 has 15 residues. CDR3 amino acids: CASSEGTGGSREQFF. The CDR3 region has the DNA TGCGCCAGCAGTGAAGGGACAGGGGGATCTCGTGAGCAGTTCTTC.

This clone was picked up many times. The chain recombines TRBV5-6 with TRBJ2-1; the D gene is possibly TRBD2 (5 bases). CDR3 length equals 13 residues. V was pared by 4 bases and J by 4 bases, with 9 bases between. Germline-derived CDR1 and CDR2 are SGHDT and YYEEEE. CDR3 bases: TGTGCCAGCAGCCAGTCGGGGTACAATGAGCAGTTCTTC. Amino acids: CASSQSGYNEQFF. Supplemented by reference TRBV5-6 and TRBJ2-1, the full variable domain reads DAGVTQSPTHLIKTRGQQVTLRCSPKSGHDTVSWYQQALGQGPQFIFQYYEEEERQRGNFPDRFSGHQFPNYSSELNVNALLLGDSALYLCASSQSGYNEQFFGPGTRLTVL.

At least ten counts were recorded for this clone. The chain couples TRBV15 to TRBJ2-2; D gene unclear. The CDR3 extends over 14 amino acids. The V gene's germline CDR1 is LNHNV and CDR2 YYDKDF (reference sequence). The germline V and J ends were trimmed by 1 base and 2 bases, with 5 bases remaining between them. In nucleotides, the CDR3 is TGTGCCACCAGCAGAGGGGCTAACACCGGGGAGCTGTTTTTT. It codes for CATSRGANTGELFF. Filled out from reference TRBV15 and TRBJ2-2, the complete variable domain reads DAMVIQNPRYQVTQFGKPVTLSCSQTLNHNVMYWYQQKSSQAPKLLFHYYDKDFNNEADTPDNFQSRRPNTSFCFLDIRSPGLGDTAMYLCATSRGANTGELFFGEGSRLTVL.

This clone showed up many times. This chain connects TRBV7-8 to TRBJ2-3, with TRBD1 matching over 8 bases. Germline V CDR1 and CDR2: SGHVS, FQNEAQ. This CDR3 is built from 16 residues. V lost 5 bases, J lost 5 bases, and 12 bases stayed unmatched. The CDR3 sequence is CASSNGTGVPRDTQYF. Written as DNA, the CDR3 is TGTGCCAGCAGCAACGGGACAGGTGTCCCACGAGATACGCAGTATTTT.

In this sample, this clone turned up many times. The V gene is TRBV10-1, the J gene TRBJ1-1, with 9 bases matching TRBD1. After removal of 0 bases from V and 1 base from J, the junction contained 6 bases not matched to a gene. Germline-derived CDR1 and CDR2 are WNHNN and SYGVQD (reference sequence). The CDR3 runs 17 residues. CDR3 residues: CASSESKQGAWNTEAFF. In nucleotides, the CDR3 is TGCGCCAGCAGTGAGTCTAAACAGGGGGCCTGGAACACTGAAGCTTTCTTT.

This clone showed up many times. This rearrangement joins TRBV18 to TRBJ2-7; 8 positions agree with TRBD1. Germline CDR1 KGHSH, CDR2 LQKENI. With V trimmed by 2 bases and J by 9 bases, 9 bases remained unmatched. The CDR3 has 14 residues. CDR3 nucleotide sequence: TGTGCCAGCTCACCAATAGCCCGGACAGGGTTGCAGTACGTC. Translated: CASSPIARTGLQYV.

This clone has at least ten counts. The CDR3 region has the DNA TGTGCCAGCAGCTTAGACAGCAATTCACCCCTCCACTTT. It encodes CASSLDSNSPLHF. V usage is TRBV7-9 and J usage is TRBJ1-6; D not certain. The CDR3 extends over 13 amino acids. CDR1 is SEHNR, CDR2 FQNEAQ, per germline (reference sequence). Trimming removed 1 base from V and 7 bases from J, with 5 bases in between.

This clone was seen at least ten times. V gene TRBV7-8 combines with J gene TRBJ1-1; D call uncertain. The germline V and J ends were trimmed by 5 bases and 4 bases, with 5 bases remaining between them. Germline V gene data show CDR1 as SGHVS and CDR2 as FQNEAQ. CDR3 length: 11 amino acids. The CDR3 region is CASSPSTEAFF. The DNA of the CDR3 is TGTGCCAGCAGCCCCTCCACTGAAGCTTTCTTT.